Each of the 30 T cell receptor beta chains below was sequenced from the same sample in a study of early T cells in non-severe SARS-CoV-2 infection. TCRdb redid the calling of the 5' RACE reads with MiXCR, one entry per CDR3 protein. The data contain 40,000 to 50,000 distinct CDR3 sequences, more than 4.5% of them singletons. Sequenced material: whole blood, taken at baseline. These receptors were obtained from an adult who was a healthcare worker with PCR-confirmed SARS-CoV-2 infection or an uninfected control (not recorded which).

The V gene is TRBV6-1, the J gene TRBJ1-2, with TRBD1 identical over 10 bases. J lost 0 bases, V lost 4 bases, and 2 bases had no gene match. Germline assignment: CDR1 MNHNS and CDR2 SASEGT. This CDR3 comprises 15 residues. DNA of the CDR3: TGTGCCAGCAGTGGAGGACAGGGGGCTAACTATGGCTACACCTTC. This sequence encodes CASSGGQGANYGYTF.

The sample holds many counts of this clonotype. V usage is TRBV12-3 or TRBV12-4 and J usage is TRBJ2-7, with D uncertain. V lost 6 bases, J lost 0 bases, and 15 bases lay in between. The CDR3 sequence is 15 residues long. In DNA, the CDR3 is TGTGCCAGCAGCGGCATGGGCGGCAGCTCCTACGAGCAGTACTTC. Protein: CASSGMGGSSYEQYF.

This clonotype has just a few counts. This rearrangement joins TRBV5-6 to TRBJ2-5; 9 bases map to TRBD2. V lost 5 bases to trimming and J lost 2 bases; unmatched junction nucleotides: 10. This CDR3 region has 16 residues. Germline CDR1 reads SGHDT; CDR2 reads YYEEEE. DNA for the CDR3: TGTGCCAGCAGGGACTGGCGGGAGGGCCGGCAAGAGACCCAGTACTTC. Protein: CASRDWREGRQETQYF.

This clonotype has just a few counts. The chain employs TRBV9 and TRBJ2-7; TRBD1 aligns across 10 bases. The germline CDR1 and CDR2 sequences are SGDLS and YYNGEE. Trimming cost V 4 bases and J 5 bases; bases outside gene matches: 6. This CDR3 spans 14 amino acids. CDR3 sequence: CASSPGTGVDEQYF. DNA of the CDR3: TGTGCCAGCAGCCCCGGGACAGGGGTGGACGAGCAGTACTTC.

This clonotype was seen once. The chain is built from TRBV20-1 and TRBJ2-1; D possibly corresponds to TRBD1 (6 bases). CDR3 length: 12 residues. Germline CDR1 reads DFQATT; CDR2 reads SNEGSKA (reference sequence). Trimming left V 3 bases short and J 5 bases short, with 8 bases between. DNA of the CDR3: TGCAGTGCTAGGGACAGAAACAATGAGCAGTTCTTC. It yields the protein CSARDRNNEQFF.

This clonotype came up many times. The chain employs TRBV18 and TRBJ2-2; either TRBD1 or TRBD2 may supply D (5 bases each). The V gene lost 1 base and the J gene lost 4 bases, with 13 bases spanning the gap. CDR3 size: 16 residues. Germline loops: CDR1 KGHSH, CDR2 LQKENI. The CDR3 DNA is TGTGCCAGCTCACCACGGGAGACAGACTCCACCGGGGAGCTGTTTTTT. Amino acids: CASSPRETDSTGELFF.

Ten or more counts support this clonotype. V is TRBV7-9 and J is TRBJ2-1, with 11 bases aligning to TRBD2. In germline, CDR1 is SEHNR, CDR2 FQNEAQ (reference sequence). The V segment lost 3 bases and the J segment 10 bases; nucleotides outside the gene matches: 14. The CDR3 is 17 amino acids. The CDR3 nucleotides are TGTGCCAGCAGCTTCGGGGGGGACTCTCTAGCGGGAGGAGAGCAGTTCTTC. Translating gives CASSFGGDSLAGGEQFF.

Notes on this clonotype: A much larger clone sits a single nucleotide away, making a read error possible. The chain is built from TRBV27 and TRBJ1-5; tentatively, D is TRBD1 (6 bases). The CDR3 consists of 13 residues. Germline V gene sequence: CDR1 MNHEY, CDR2 SMNVEV (reference sequence). The CDR3 region is CASVGGDNQPKHF. As DNA, the CDR3 is TGTGCCAGTGTTGGGGGGGACAATCAGCCCAAGCATTTT.

The table lists this clonotype with a few counts. At one of its ends the junction is not consistent with the germline gene, which may arise from a read error. CDR3 DNA sequence: TGTGCCAGCAACGGGGGGTTATTTCAGCCCCGGCATTTT. This encodes CASNGGLFQPRHF. The V and J genes are TRBV2 and TRBJ1-5; tentative D call: TRBD1 (5 bases). CDR1 and CDR2 from the germline V gene are SNHLY and FYNNEI. The CDR3 runs 13 residues.

This clonotype was seen a handful of times. The chain recombines TRBV30 with TRBJ1-1; D remains ambiguous. This CDR3 has 13 amino acids. Trimming cost V 0 bases and J 4 bases, with 9 bases left between them. Looked up from germline, CDR1 is GTSNPN and CDR2 is SVGIG (reference sequence). This chain's CDR3 is CAWSVLRSTEAFF. The CDR3 nucleotides read TGTGCCTGGAGTGTACTCAGGAGCACTGAAGCTTTCTTT. The whole variable domain, filled in from reference TRBV30 and TRBJ1-1, reads SQTIHQWPATLVQPVGSPLSLECTVEGTSNPNLYWYRQAAGRGLQLLFYSVGIGQISSEVPQNLSASRPQDRQFILSSKKLLLSDSGFYLCAWSVLRSTEAFFGQGTRLTVV.

In its sample, this clonotype was seen many times. The chain couples TRBV7-9 to TRBJ2-4, with 7 bases aligning to TRBD1. The germline gives CDR1 SEHNR, CDR2 FQNEAQ (reference sequence). V was pared by 6 bases and J by 5 bases, with 13 bases of the junction left unmatched. CDR3 length: 16 residues. The CDR3, as DNA: TGTGCCAGCAGTTCCGTCTCTAGGCAGGGGGAAAACATTCAGTACTTC. Amino acids: CASSSVSRQGENIQYF.

This clonotype is judged medium-sized. This chain connects TRBV18 to TRBJ1-5; D remains unclear. The V and J ends lost 0 bases and 5 bases respectively, with 14 bases between them. Germline CDR1 is KGHSH and CDR2 is LQKENI. The CDR3 totals 16 residues. The CDR3: CASSPPGSREYQPQHF. DNA for the CDR3: TGTGCCAGCTCACCACCAGGTAGCCGGGAATATCAGCCCCAGCATTTT.

This clonotype was counted ten times or more. The V and J genes are TRBV29-1 and TRBJ2-1; maybe TRBD2 (6 bases). Deletions cut 0 bases from V and 12 bases from J, with 18 bases between. CDR1 SQVTM and CDR2 ANQGSEA come from the germline V gene. This CDR3 region has 14 residues. CDR3 in DNA: TGCAGCGTTGAAGATCCCGCAGGGAGGCTGGGGCAGTTCTTC. The encoded protein is CSVEDPAGRLGQFF.

There are many counts of this clonotype. CDR3 amino acids: CASRRFGYEQYF. In DNA form, the CDR3 reads TGTGCCAGCAGACGATTTGGCTACGAGCAGTACTTC. The chain uses TRBV28 and TRBJ2-7, with D uncertain. Germline values: CDR1 MDHEN, CDR2 SYDVKM. V lost 6 bases, J lost 3 bases, and 9 bases lay in between. The CDR3 has 12 amino acids.

This clonotype was picked up many times. The chain carries TRBV29-1 and TRBJ1-1; D not resolved. The CDR3 runs 13 residues. CDR1 is SQVTM, CDR2 ANQGSEA, per germline. V lost 3 bases, J lost 6 bases, and 14 bases lay in between. The CDR3 nucleotides are TGCAGCGTTGATGGCGGGAGTGACGCTGAAGCTTTCTTT. Translating gives CSVDGGSDAEAFF.

This clonotype was recorded many times. The chain carries TRBV27 and TRBJ2-1, with TRBD1 matching 10 bases. The germline V gene has CDR1 MNHEY and CDR2 SMNVEV (reference sequence). The V gene end was trimmed by 5 bases and the J gene end by 3 bases; junction bases not matched to a gene: 4. The CDR3 is 15 residues long. The DNA for the CDR3 is TGTGCCAGCAGTCTGACAGGGGGCAACTACAATGAGCAGTTCTTC. This translates into CASSLTGGNYNEQFF.

This clonotype appeared many times. In nucleotides, the CDR3 is TGTGCCAGCAGCAAGACAGGGAGGGGGAACATTCAGTACTTC. Amino acid sequence: CASSKTGRGNIQYF. J is TRBJ2-4 and V is TRBV5-6, with D possibly called TRBD1 or TRBD2 (7 bases each). V lost 4 bases, J lost 7 bases, and 15 bases lay in between. The CDR3 is 14 amino acids. CDR1 and CDR2 from the germline V gene are SGHDT and YYEEEE.

This clonotype was seen ten or more times. The chain links TRBV4-1 to TRBJ2-6; the D is unclear. The CDR3 totals 13 residues. Trimming cost V 6 bases and J 4 bases, with 7 bases left between them. From germline, CDR1 is MGHRA and CDR2 YSYEKL. The CDR3 reads CASRGSGANVLTF. The CDR3 DNA reads TGCGCCAGCAGAGGGTCCGGGGCCAACGTCCTGACTTTC.

This clonotype was observed a handful of times. The V gene is TRBV6-6, the J gene TRBJ2-7, with 10 positions matching TRBD2. V trimming: 7 bases; J trimming: 0 bases; junction bases outside the gene matches: 18. The CDR3 loop spans 19 amino acids. The germline CDR1 and CDR2 sequences are MNHNY and SVGAGI (reference sequence). As DNA, the CDR3 is TGTGCCAGCACCAACCTAGGACTAGCGGACCGAACTAGCTCCTACGAGCAGTACTTC. Protein sequence: CASTNLGLADRTSSYEQYF.

The chain recombines TRBV12-3 or TRBV12-4 with TRBJ2-7; D possibly corresponds to TRBD2 (5 bases). CDR3 size: 12 residues. Between the trimmed V and J ends, which lost 6 bases and 6 bases, there was a span of 12 bases. The DNA for the CDR3 is TGTGCCAGCAGCAGCCCCAGCGGCGAGCAGTACTTC. It yields the protein CASSSPSGEQYF.

The rearrangement joins TRBV27 to TRBJ1-5; D possibly corresponds to TRBD1 (5 bases). Germline loops: CDR1 MNHEY, CDR2 SMNVEV (reference sequence). V lost 8 bases, J lost 5 bases, and 25 bases lay in between. This CDR3 is built from 17 residues. The chain's CDR3 is CASGEIPGPKSDQPQHF. The CDR3 coding sequence is TGTGCCAGCGGCGAAATTCCGGGACCGAAGAGCGATCAGCCCCAGCATTTT.

This clonotype occurred many times. V and J are TRBV9 and TRBJ2-1; unclear D gene. This CDR3 is built from 14 residues. V shed 0 bases and J shed 9 bases, with 13 bases lying between them. From germline, CDR1 is SGDLS and CDR2 YYNGEE. The CDR3 DNA is TGTGCCAGCAGCGTAGGGCTCCTTTCCGGTGAGCAGTTCTTC. Translated: CASSVGLLSGEQFF.

There are many counts of this clonotype. The chain carries TRBV1 and TRBJ2-3; TRBD2 is the table's D call, not checked against the DNA. TRBV1 is a pseudogene. The CDR3 extends over 17 amino acids. The DNA for the CDR3 is TGCACCAGCAGCCAACTTGGAAGGAGGATCACGTTCAATACGCAGTATTTT. Translating gives CTSSQLGRRITFNTQYF.

This clonotype was seen ten or more times. Its ends do not fully match the called genes, so a read error is possible. The chain uses TRBV19 and TRBJ2-7, with TRBD1 matching 7 bases. CDR3 length equals 13 residues. From germline, CDR1 is LNHDA and CDR2 SQIVND (reference sequence). This CDR3 reads CASSIGTAYEQYF. The CDR3 bases are TGTGCCAGTAGCATAGGGACAGCCTACGAGCAGTACTTC.

The genes are TRBV5-5 and TRBJ1-3; D call uncertain. Germline loops: CDR1 SGHKS, CDR2 YYEKEE (reference sequence). Trimming left V 0 bases short and J 4 bases short, with 11 bases between. The CDR3 has 15 amino acids. The CDR3 nucleotides read TGTGCCAGCAGCTTGGAAGCGGGTCTAGGAAACACCATATATTTT. Its protein is CASSLEAGLGNTIYF. Together with reference TRBV5-5 and TRBJ1-3, the CDR3 gives the full variable domain: DAGVTQSPTHLIKTRGQQVTLRCSPISGHKSVSWYQQVLGQGPQFIFQYYEKEERGRGNFPDRFSARQFPNYSSELNVNALLLGDSALYLCASSLEAGLGNTIYFGEGSWLTVV.

This clonotype was counted ten times or more. V is TRBV6-5 and J is TRBJ2-5, with a possible D match to TRBD2 (6 bases). Germline loops: CDR1 MNHEY, CDR2 SVGAGI. CDR3 size: 14 residues. V lost 0 bases, J lost 3 bases, and 8 bases lay in between. CDR3 sequence: CASSYSWGEETQYF. The CDR3 region has the DNA TGTGCCAGCAGTTACTCGTGGGGGGAAGAGACCCAGTACTTC.

The table lists this clonotype with many counts. The chain recombines TRBV7-9 with TRBJ1-1; D perhaps matches TRBD1 (6 bases). The CDR3 extends over 14 amino acids. In germline, CDR1 is SEHNR, CDR2 FQNEAQ (reference sequence). V was pared by 10 bases and J by 1 base, with 16 bases between. DNA for the CDR3: TGTGCCACTTTCACGGACAGCCCGAACACTGAAGCTTTCTTT. Translation gives CATFTDSPNTEAFF.

Ten or more counts support this clonotype. The V and J genes are TRBV6-1 and TRBJ1-2; D is perhaps TRBD1 (5 bases). Between the trimmed V and J ends, which lost 8 bases and 4 bases, there was a span of 17 bases. CDR1 MNHNS and CDR2 SASEGT come from the germline V gene. The CDR3 is 14 amino acids. CDR3 DNA: TGTGCCAGCTACAACCCGGGACTCTCCTATGGCTACACCTTC. Translating it yields CASYNPGLSYGYTF.

Many counts were recorded for this clonotype. The chain carries TRBV29-1 and TRBJ2-7, with D possibly matching TRBD1 (5 bases). Germline V lookup: CDR1 SQVTM, CDR2 ANQGSEA. The CDR3 is 13 amino acids. Trimming stripped 6 bases from V and 6 bases from J, with 18 bases between. CDR3 amino acids: CSVDQSGYGEQYF. The CDR3 DNA follows: TGCAGCGTAGATCAGTCAGGGTACGGCGAGCAGTACTTC.

This clonotype has just a few counts. The CDR3: CSVPQGYEQYF. CDR3 in DNA: TGCAGTGTTCCTCAGGGCTACGAGCAGTACTTC. V gene TRBV20-1 combines with J gene TRBJ2-7; weak D call: TRBD1 (5 bases). This CDR3 is built from 11 residues. The germline gives CDR1 DFQATT, CDR2 SNEGSKA (reference sequence). V lost 7 bases, J lost 3 bases, and 10 bases lay in between.